The 19 T cell receptor beta chains below all came from one sample that was sequenced in a study of human CD8 memory T cell subsets. UMI-labeled 5' RACE was used to make TCR beta libraries. TCRdb reworked the 5' RACE reads into one entry per CDR3 protein, no DNA. Recorded for this sample: about 9,000 distinct CDR3 sequences. TPEX cells were CCR7+ PD-1+ TIGIT+ early memory CD8+ T cells with exhausted-like traits. The sequenced material came from CD8+ T cells from PBMCs. Every receptor here comes from a human donor in good health.

The chain recombines TRBV7-6 with TRBJ2-7; TCRdb returns TRBD1, unconfirmable since there is no DNA. The germline V gene encodes CDR1 SGHVS and CDR2 FNYEAQ. CDR3 length equals 15 residues. CDR3 region: CASSPARDRNYEQYF.

The rearrangement links TRBV7-2 to TRBJ2-1; TCRdb proposes TRBD2, but this gene call is untestable without DNA. Per the germline V gene, CDR1 is SGHTA and CDR2 is FQGNSA. The CDR3 is made up of 17 amino acids. CDR3 sequence reads: CASSAVLSGDSYNEQFF.

The CDR3 loop reads CASSGGRNEQFF. The chain carries TRBV7-9 and TRBJ2-1; TCRdb gives TRBD1 as the D gene, but with no DNA this cannot be confirmed. Germline V CDR1 and CDR2: SEHNR, FQNEAQ (reference sequence). This CDR3 spans 12 amino acids.

This clonotype ranks as medium-sized in terms of frequency. The V call is TRBV12-3 or TRBV12-4, the J call TRBJ2-3; absent DNA, TCRdb's TRBD1 call cannot be checked. This CDR3 spans 15 amino acids. The CDR3 spells CASSLRDHLTDTQYF.

This clonotype is medium-sized by frequency. The V gene is TRBV7-8, the J gene TRBJ2-3; TCRdb picks TRBD2, but there is no DNA to check that call. CDR1 is SGHVS, CDR2 FQNEAQ, per germline. The CDR3 runs 15 residues. The CDR3 sequence: CASSSSGRGADTQYF.

This sequence joins TRBV24-1 and TRBJ2-7; TCRdb selects TRBD2, and the lack of DNA leaves this call unchecked. The germline V gene encodes CDR1 KGHDR and CDR2 SFDVKD. The CDR3 is made up of 14 amino acids. The CDR3 reads CATSSSRRSYEQYF.

The chain employs TRBV19 and TRBJ1-1; the TCRdb D gene call, TRBD1, has no DNA to confirm it. Germline-derived CDR1 and CDR2 are LNHDA and SQIVND (reference sequence). CDR3 length equals 12 residues. CDR3 loop: CASRQGGAEAFF. The whole variable domain, remainder taken from reference TRBV19 and TRBJ1-1, is DGGITQSPKYLFRKEGQNVTLSCEQNLNHDAMYWYRQDPGQGLRLIYYSQIVNDFQKGDIAEGYSVSREKKESFPLTVTSAQKNPTAFYLCASRQGGAEAFFGQGTRLTVV.

The chain recombines TRBV5-1 with TRBJ2-7; TCRdb's D gene call, TRBD1, goes unchecked for lack of DNA. This CDR3 has 14 amino acids. Germline V CDR1 and CDR2: SGHRS, YFSETQ. The CDR3 protein is CASSETGVESEQYF.

The chain carries TRBV30 and TRBJ2-7; the TRBD1 assignment by TCRdb is unverifiable without DNA. Per germline, CDR1 GTSNPN and CDR2 SVGIG (reference sequence). The CDR3 is 15 residues long. The chain's CDR3 is CAWKWGRGSSYEQYF.

The chain combines TRBV5-1 with TRBJ2-3; TCRdb indicates TRBD1, and absent DNA this call remains unverified. Germline V gene sequence: CDR1 SGHRS, CDR2 YFSETQ. The CDR3 runs to 15 residues. The CDR3 sequence is CASSDWGSSTDTQYF.

Considering frequency, this clonotype is medium-sized. The V gene is TRBV28, the J gene TRBJ2-7; the TRBD2 assignment by TCRdb is unverifiable without DNA. This CDR3 has 13 amino acids. The germline V gene encodes CDR1 MDHEN and CDR2 SYDVKM. The CDR3 is CASSFLGQEEQYF.

This rearrangement joins TRBV12-3 or TRBV12-4 to TRBJ1-1. This CDR3 has 13 residues. CDR3 loop: CASLRRGLPEAFF.

This clonotype is identified as medium-sized from frequency. The chain employs TRBV4-3 and TRBJ1-6. The CDR3 extends over 16 amino acids. Germline lookup yields CDR1 LGHNA and CDR2 YSLEER. The CDR3 loop is CASSRHWSSYNSPLHF.

This clonotype is identified as large from frequency. The CDR3 loop is CASSISLAEYNEQFF. J is TRBJ2-1 and V is TRBV19; the D call of TRBD2 rests on TCRdb alone, since no DNA is present to check it. The CDR3 is 15 residues long. Looked up from germline, CDR1 is LNHDA and CDR2 is SQIVND (reference sequence).

The rearrangement uses TRBV4-3 and TRBJ1-5; no DNA is available, so the TRBD1 call from TCRdb remains unchecked. Germline loops: CDR1 LGHNA, CDR2 YSLEER. CDR3 length: 15 amino acids. The CDR3 loop is CASSQDYAGNQPQHF.

V usage is TRBV6-6 and J usage is TRBJ1-5; with no DNA, the TCRdb D assignment of TRBD1 cannot be verified. The germline V gene has CDR1 MNHNY and CDR2 SVGAGI (reference sequence). The CDR3 runs to 16 residues. CDR3 amino acids: CASSYRTGSINQPQHF.

The V gene is TRBV5-4, the J gene TRBJ2-2. Looked up from germline, CDR1 is SGHNT and CDR2 is YYREEE (reference sequence). This CDR3 region has 16 residues. The CDR3 spells CASSLFRSANTGELFF.

V usage is TRBV9 and J usage is TRBJ2-1. In germline, CDR1 is SGDLS, CDR2 YYNGEE. The CDR3 is made up of 16 amino acids. The CDR3 spells CASSVGHFSSYNEQFF.

The chain recombines TRBV15 with TRBJ1-4; the D call from TCRdb, TRBD1, cannot be confirmed without DNA. Germline V lookup: CDR1 LNHNV, CDR2 YYDKDF (reference sequence). This CDR3 region has 15 residues. The CDR3 sequence: CATSSGTGDQEKLFF.